The clone carrying this T cell receptor (beta chain) was seen just once. Its antigen is currently unknown. CD8 cells classed as naive were CD45RO-negative and positively selected for CCR7, excluding terminally differentiated effector memory CD45RA+ cells. This specimen comes from a study of shared clonotypes between healthy human individuals. Study-wide background: Aged between 18 and 49, the donors were a couple of women and three men. Each donor's CD4 naive and CD4 memory cells filled three plates apiece, CD8 naive two, and CD8 memory one.

Replicate PCRs run on sorted subsets employed 200 ng DNA, about 27,000 T cell genomes. The assay was immunoSEQ multiplex PCR, and TCRdb's table has in-frame clones only and misses some. The sample gives around 610,000 clones, approximately 96% of which show up once; approximately 0.1% is in the top ten. V was clipped by 3 bases and J by 5 bases, with 17 bases between them. There are 15 residues in the CDR3. Per the germline V gene, CDR1 is SGHDT and CDR2 is YYEEEE. Whole-study findings and limits: It was the non-shared clonotypes that had lower generation probabilities than clonotypes shared by all four donors.

The V and J genes are TRBV5-6 and TRBJ2-5, with a weak D call TRBD1 (5 bases). The sample comprised naive CD8+ T cells sorted from blood. This sequence originates from a woman in her twenties or thirties in good health. The chain's CDR3 is CASSYPSAKGETQYF. The CDR3 nucleotides are TGTGCCAGCAGCTACCCCAGCGCCAAGGGGGAGACCCAGTACTTC.